A selection of T cell receptor beta chains follows, all from one sample in a study of long-term antiretroviral therapy in people with HIV. This table comes from immunoSEQ multiplex PCR, and its TCRdb copy is limited to in-frame clones, with some not included. The sample carries under 50,000 clones, about 86% recorded once. Sequencing was performed on unsorted PBMCs, taken just before starting antiretroviral therapy. The source is a woman aged 18-30 years with HIV. The CDR3 runs from the conserved cysteine through the conserved F or W. D genes are given only for firm matches. Clone size is given for some rows only: seen once, a few or many times, or a class if the clone is expanded.

d_gene | abundance | j_gene | v_gene | CDR3aa | CDR3nt
TRBD1 | NA | TRBJ1-1 | TRBV7-9 | CAGGGGPEAFF | TGTGCCGGGGGAGGGGGCCCTGAAGCTTTCTTT
NA | NA | TRBJ2-1 | TRBV7-3 | CASSPSLAAVPSYNEQFF | TGTGCCAGCAGCCCATCCTTAGCTGCAGTACCCTCCTACAATGAGCAGTTCTTC
NA | once | TRBJ2-2 | TRBV11-2 | CASSLVSGTLLGELFF | TGTGCCAGCAGCTTAGTATCCGGGACCCTTCTCGGGGAGCTGTTTTTT
TRBD2 | NA | TRBJ2-7 | TRBV4-2 | CASSQLAGVIYEQYF | TGTGCCAGCAGCCAACTGGCGGGAGTAATATACGAGCAGTACTTC
NA | NA | TRBJ2-1 | TRBV6-6 | CASSLFHGQEQFF | TGTGCCAGCAGTCTTTTTCATGGACAGGAGCAGTTCTTC
TRBD1 | NA | TRBJ2-7 | TRBV18 | CASSAILRDRANEQYF | TGTGCCAGCTCAGCGATACTCCGGGACAGGGCTAACGAGCAGTACTTC
TRBD1 | few | TRBJ1-5 | TRBV2 | CASRARQGTNQPQHF | TGTGCCAGCAGGGCAAGACAGGGAACCAATCAGCCCCAGCATTTT
NA | NA | TRBJ1-2 | TRBV9 | CASSVGRDIGVGTF | TGTGCCAGCAGCGTGGGCAGGGACATCGGGGTGGGCACCTTC
TRBD1 | NA | TRBJ2-1 | TRBV11-3 | CASSPTAGTGPYNEQFF | TGTGCCAGCAGCCCCACTGCCGGGACAGGGCCCTACAATGAGCAGTTCTTC
NA | NA | TRBJ2-7 | TRBV25-1 | CASSDRRYYEQYF | TGTGCCAGCAGTGACAGGAGATACTACGAGCAGTACTTC